This TCR beta chain is from a study of T-cell memory formation after mild COVID-19. At the level of the study: TCR clusters showed largely donor specificity.

TCRdb reanalysed the 5' RACE reads using MiXCR and keeps one entry per CDR3 protein. The sample lists 450,000 or so distinct CDR3 sequences, approximately 20% seen once, with roughly 8% in the top ten. There are 16 residues in the CDR3. The V and J ends lost 4 bases and 5 bases, in that order; junction bases with no gene match: 12. Germline CDR1 reads SGDLS; CDR2 reads YYNGEE. This clonotype has just a few counts. The antigen is unknown. Notes on the study in general: Contracting CD8+ clones were enriched in EMRA, CD4+ mainly in CM and EM. Memory cells collected pre-infection included some clones that later responded, suggesting cross-reactive memory joined.

Sample: PBMCs or a T cell subset sorted from them (not recorded which). The rearrangement links TRBV9 to TRBJ2-3; TRBD1 matches 8 bases. The TCR originated in an adult woman who had mild COVID-19 (a few samples of this study predate the infection). Cell type and time point are not known. The CDR3 DNA is TGTGCCAGCAGCCAACAACGTCAGGGGGCTGGAGATACGCAGTATTTT. As protein: CASSQQRQGAGDTQYF.